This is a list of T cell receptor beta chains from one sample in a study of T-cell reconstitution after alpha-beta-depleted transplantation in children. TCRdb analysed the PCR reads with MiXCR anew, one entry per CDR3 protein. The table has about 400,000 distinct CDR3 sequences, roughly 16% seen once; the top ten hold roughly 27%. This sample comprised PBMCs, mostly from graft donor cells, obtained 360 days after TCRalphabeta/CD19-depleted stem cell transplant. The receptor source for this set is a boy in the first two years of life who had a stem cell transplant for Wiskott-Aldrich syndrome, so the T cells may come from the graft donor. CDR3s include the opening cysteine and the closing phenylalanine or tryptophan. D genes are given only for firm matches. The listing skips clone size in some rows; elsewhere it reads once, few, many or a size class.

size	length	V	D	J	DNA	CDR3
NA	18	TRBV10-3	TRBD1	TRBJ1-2	TGTGCCATCAGTGCAAGACAGGGTCCCTCGTTAGCTAACTATGGCTACACCTTC	CAISARQGPSLANYGYTF
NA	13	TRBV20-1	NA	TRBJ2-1	TGCAGTGCCGTCACCGGGACTTTCTATGAGCAGTTCTTC	CSAVTGTFYEQFF
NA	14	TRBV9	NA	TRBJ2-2	TGTGCCAGCAGCGTAGCGAGGAGCGACGGGGAGCTGTTTTTT	CASSVARSDGELFF
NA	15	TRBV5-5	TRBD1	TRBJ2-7	TGTGCCAGCAGCTCCCGGGACAGGCTCTCCTACGAGCAGTACTTC	CASSSRDRLSYEQYF
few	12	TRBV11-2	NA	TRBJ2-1	TGTGCCAGCGCGGGGTGGGGGAGTGAGCAGTTCTTC	CASAGWGSEQFF
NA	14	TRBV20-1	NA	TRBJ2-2	TGCAGTGCCCAAGGGTCGTCTGGGACCGGGGAGCTGTTTTTT	CSAQGSSGTGELFF
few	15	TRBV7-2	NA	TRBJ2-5	TGTGCCAGCAGCCCCCGAACAGTGTACCAAGAGACCCAGTACTTC	CASSPRTVYQETQYF
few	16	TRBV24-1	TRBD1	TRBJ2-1	TGTGCCACCAGTGATGCCGGGACAGGGACCTACAATGAGCAGTTCTTC	CATSDAGTGTYNEQFF
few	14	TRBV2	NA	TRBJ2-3	TGTGCCAGCAGTGAAGGGTTATGGACAGATACGCAGTATTTT	CASSEGLWTDTQYF
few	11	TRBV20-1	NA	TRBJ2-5	TGCAGTTCCGGGGGGCAGGAGACCCAGTACTTC	CSSGGQETQYF
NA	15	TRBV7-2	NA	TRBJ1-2	TGTGCCAGCAGCTCTTTTCCGGGCCTTACTTATGGCTACACCTTC	CASSSFPGLTYGYTF
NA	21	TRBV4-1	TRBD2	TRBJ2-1	TGCGCCAGCAGCCAAGAGGTGAGGCCCAGCGGGAAGGGGAGCTCCTACAATGAGCAGTTCTTC	CASSQEVRPSGKGSSYNEQFF
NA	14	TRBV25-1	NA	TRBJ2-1	TGTGCCAGCAGTGAAAACACAGAGAACAATGAGCAGTTCTTC	CASSENTENNEQFF
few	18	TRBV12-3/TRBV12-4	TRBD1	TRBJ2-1	TGTGCCAGCAGTCTGTTACTCGGGACGGAGGACAGGGAGGATGAGCAGTTCTTC	CASSLLLGTEDREDEQFF
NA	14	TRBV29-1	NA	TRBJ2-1	TGCAGCGTTGATCAGGGACCGATTCACAATGAGCAGTTCTTC	CSVDQGPIHNEQFF
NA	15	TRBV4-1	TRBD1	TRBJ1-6	TGCGCCAGCAGCCGCCGGGACAGGGCTCGATCACCCCTCCACTTT	CASSRRDRARSPLHF
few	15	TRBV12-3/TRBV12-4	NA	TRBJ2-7	TGTGCCAGCAGTCCCTACGGGCAGAGCTCCTACGAGCAGTACTTC	CASSPYGQSSYEQYF
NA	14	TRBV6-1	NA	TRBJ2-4	TGTGCCAGCACCGAAAGCTTAGCCAAAAACATTCAGTACTTC	CASTESLAKNIQYF
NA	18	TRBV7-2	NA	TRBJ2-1	TGTGCCAGCAGCTTGAGCCCCCGTACGGCTAGCTCCTACAATGAGCAGTTCTTC	CASSLSPRTASSYNEQFF
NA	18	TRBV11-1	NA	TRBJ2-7	TGTGCCAGCAGCTTAGCAGGCCTTACCGGACAAGGGTCCTACGAGCAGTACTTC	CASSLAGLTGQGSYEQYF
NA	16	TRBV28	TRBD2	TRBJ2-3	TGTGCCAGCAGCTCCCGGACTAGCGGGGAGCTGAATACGCAGTATTTT	CASSSRTSGELNTQYF
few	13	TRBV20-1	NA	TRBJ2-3	TGCAGTGCTAGAGATCATCTGGGCGATACGCAGTATTTT	CSARDHLGDTQYF
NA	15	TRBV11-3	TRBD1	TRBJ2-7	TGTGCCAGCAGCTTTCGGGACAGCTCTAAGAACGAGCAGTACTTC	CASSFRDSSKNEQYF
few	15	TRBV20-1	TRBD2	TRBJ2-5	TGCAGTGCTAGAGTCCCCGGGACTAGCAAAGAGACCCAGTACTTC	CSARVPGTSKETQYF
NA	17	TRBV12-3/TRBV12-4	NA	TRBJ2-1	TGTGCCAGCAGTCACTCAGGGGTACTTCTTATAGCAAATGAGCAGTTCTTC	CASSHSGVLLIANEQFF
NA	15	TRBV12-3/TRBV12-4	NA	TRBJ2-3	TGTGCCAGCAGACCGGGCCCCCTTCCTGCAGATACGCAGTATTTT	CASRPGPLPADTQYF
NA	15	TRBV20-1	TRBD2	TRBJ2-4	TGCAGTGCAGCCCTAAAGGGAGGGCCAAGAAACATTCAGTACTTC	CSAALKGGPRNIQYF
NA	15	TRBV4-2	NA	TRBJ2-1	TGTGCCAGCAGCCAAGGTGGGAGTGGGGTAAATGAGCAGTTCTTC	CASSQGGSGVNEQFF
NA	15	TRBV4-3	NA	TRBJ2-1	TGCGCCAGCAGCCAAGCATTAGGTTCCTACAATGAGCAGTTCTTC	CASSQALGSYNEQFF
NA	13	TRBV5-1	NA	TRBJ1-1	TGCGCCAGCAGCTCAGAGGGGTACACTGAAGCTTTCTTT	CASSSEGYTEAFF
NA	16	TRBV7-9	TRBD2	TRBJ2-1	TGTGCCAGCAGCTTAGGTGCGGGGGGGTTCTACAATGAGCAGTTCTTC	CASSLGAGGFYNEQFF
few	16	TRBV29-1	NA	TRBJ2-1	TGCAGCGCCCTGGGGGGGGACAAGTTCAACAACAATGAGCAGTTCTTC	CSALGGDKFNNNEQFF
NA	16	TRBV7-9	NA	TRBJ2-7	TGTGCCAGCAGCTTATCGAGGGGGACCGACCTTTACGAGCAGTACTTC	CASSLSRGTDLYEQYF
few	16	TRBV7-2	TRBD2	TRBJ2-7	TGTGCCAGCAGCTTGGGGGGACTAGCGGGGTCCTACGAGCAGTACTTC	CASSLGGLAGSYEQYF
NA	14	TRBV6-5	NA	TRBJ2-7	TGTGCCAGCAGTTACAGACAGACCCCCTACGAGCAGTACTTC	CASSYRQTPYEQYF
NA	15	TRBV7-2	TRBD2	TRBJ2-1	TGTGCCAGCATCAACGGGGGGAGGCCCTACAATGAGCAGTTCTTC	CASINGGRPYNEQFF
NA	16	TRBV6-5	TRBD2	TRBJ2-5	TGTGCCAGCAGCTTATGGACTAGCGGGATCCAAGAGACCCAGTACTTC	CASSLWTSGIQETQYF
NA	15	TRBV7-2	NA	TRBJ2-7	TGTGCCAGCAGCTTAGTGGTAGACTACGGCTACGAGCAGTACTTC	CASSLVVDYGYEQYF
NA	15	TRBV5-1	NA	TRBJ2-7	TGCGCCAGCAGCTTGGGCCCCTTTGGAGACTACGAGCAGTACTTC	CASSLGPFGDYEQYF
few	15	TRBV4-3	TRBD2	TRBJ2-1	TGCGCCAGCAGCCCACTAGCGGGAGGGGTCAATGAGCAGTTCTTC	CASSPLAGGVNEQFF
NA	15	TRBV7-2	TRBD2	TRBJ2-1	TGTGCCAGCAGGCGAACCGGGACTAGGGGGGTTGAGCAGTTCTTC	CASRRTGTRGVEQFF
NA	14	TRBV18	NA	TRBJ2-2	TGTGCCAGCTCACCACCCACGGGTACCGGGGAGCCGTTTTTT	CASSPPTGTGEPFF
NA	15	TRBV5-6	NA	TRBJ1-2	TGTGCCAGCAGCTTGGTTCCCCCCATCGGCTATGGCTACACCTTC	CASSLVPPIGYGYTF
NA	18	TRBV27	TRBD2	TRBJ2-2	TGTGCCAGCAGTTTATCGTCTTGGAGCGGGGGCCTAACCGGGGAGCTGTTTTTT	CASSLSSWSGGLTGELFF
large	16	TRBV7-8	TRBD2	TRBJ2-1	TGTGCCAGCACCCGGGGTGTGTCGGGAGGATACAATGAGCAGTTCTTC	CASTRGVSGGYNEQFF
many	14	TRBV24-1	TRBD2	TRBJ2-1	TGTGCCACCAGCGGGAGGCCGTTCTACAATGAGCAGTTCTTC	CATSGRPFYNEQFF
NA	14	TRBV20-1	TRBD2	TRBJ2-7	TGCAGTGCTAGGGGGACTAGCGGGACCCACGAGCAGTACTTC	CSARGTSGTHEQYF
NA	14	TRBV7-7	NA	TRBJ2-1	TGTGCCAGCAGCCAAACCCCAGGGGTGGATGAGCAGTTCTTC	CASSQTPGVDEQFF
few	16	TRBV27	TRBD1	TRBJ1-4	TGTGCCAGCAGTCCCCGGACAGGGGACCATAATGAAAAACTGTTTTTT	CASSPRTGDHNEKLFF
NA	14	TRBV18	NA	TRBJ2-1	TGTGCCAGCTCCCCCCAGACCGTGGGCAATGAGCAGTTCTTC	CASSPQTVGNEQFF
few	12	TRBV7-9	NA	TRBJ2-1	TGTGCCAGCAGCTTAAAGTTTGACTGTCAGTTCTTC	CASSLKFDCQFF
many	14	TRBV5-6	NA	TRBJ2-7	TGTGCCAGCAGCTTGGTGCAGGGCTCCTACGAGCAGTACTTC	CASSLVQGSYEQYF
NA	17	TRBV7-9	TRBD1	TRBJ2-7	TGTGCCAGCAGCCGCCTCGGGGGGACAGGGCCAAACTACGAGCAGTACTTC	CASSRLGGTGPNYEQYF
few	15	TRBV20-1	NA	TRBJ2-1	TGCAGTGTGTCGAGGAGACCAAGCTCCTACAATGAGCAGTTCTTC	CSVSRRPSSYNEQFF
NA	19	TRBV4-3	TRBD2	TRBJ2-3	TGCGCCAGCAGCCATGGAATCTTAGGACTAGCGGGGAGTCGAGATACGCAGTATTTT	CASSHGILGLAGSRDTQYF
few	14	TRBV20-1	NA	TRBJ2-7	TGCAGTGCTAGAGTAGAGGGAGTAACCTACGAGCAGTACTTC	CSARVEGVTYEQYF
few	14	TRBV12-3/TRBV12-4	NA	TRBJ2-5	TGTGCCAGCAGTTCAAGGGGTTTCCAAGAGACCCAGTACTTC	CASSSRGFQETQYF
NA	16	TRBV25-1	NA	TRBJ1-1	TGTGCCAGCAGTGAATATAGCCCAGGTGCGAGCACTGAAGCTTTCTTT	CASSEYSPGASTEAFF
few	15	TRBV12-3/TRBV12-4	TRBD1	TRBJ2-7	TGTGCCAGCAGTTTCCGGACAGGGGCGGCCTACGAGCAGTACTTC	CASSFRTGAAYEQYF